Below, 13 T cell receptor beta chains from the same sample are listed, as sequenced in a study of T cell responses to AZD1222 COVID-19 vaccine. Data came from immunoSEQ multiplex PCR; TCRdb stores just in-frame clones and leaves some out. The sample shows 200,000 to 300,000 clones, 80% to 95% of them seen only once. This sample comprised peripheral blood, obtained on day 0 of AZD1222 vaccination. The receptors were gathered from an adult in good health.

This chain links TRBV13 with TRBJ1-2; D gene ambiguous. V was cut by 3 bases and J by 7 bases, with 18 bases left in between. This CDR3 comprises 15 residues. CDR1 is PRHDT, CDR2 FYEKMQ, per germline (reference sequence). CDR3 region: CASSFEGQSRGGYTF. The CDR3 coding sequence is TGTGCCAGCAGCTTTGAAGGTCAATCCCGAGGTGGCTACACCTTC.

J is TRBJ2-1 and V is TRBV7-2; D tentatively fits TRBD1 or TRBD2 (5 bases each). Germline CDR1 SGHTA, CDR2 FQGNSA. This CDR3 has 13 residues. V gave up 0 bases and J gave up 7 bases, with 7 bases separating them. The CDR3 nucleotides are TGTGCCAGCAGCTTAGCGAGGGGAAATGAGCAGTTCTTC. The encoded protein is CASSLARGNEQFF.

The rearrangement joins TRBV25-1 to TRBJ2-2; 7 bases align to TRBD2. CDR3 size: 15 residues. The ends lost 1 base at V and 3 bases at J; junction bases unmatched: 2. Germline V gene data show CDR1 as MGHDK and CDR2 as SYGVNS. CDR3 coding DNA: TGTGCCAGCAGTGAATGGGGAGGGGACACCGGGGAGCTGTTTTTT. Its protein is CASSEWGGDTGELFF.

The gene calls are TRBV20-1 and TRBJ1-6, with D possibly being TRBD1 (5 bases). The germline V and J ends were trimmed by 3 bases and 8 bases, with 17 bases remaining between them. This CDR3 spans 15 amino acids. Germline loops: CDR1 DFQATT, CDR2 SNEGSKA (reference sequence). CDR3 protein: CSASPPAEGYSPLHF. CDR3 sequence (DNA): TGCAGTGCTAGTCCACCGGCGGAGGGGTATTCACCCCTCCACTTT.

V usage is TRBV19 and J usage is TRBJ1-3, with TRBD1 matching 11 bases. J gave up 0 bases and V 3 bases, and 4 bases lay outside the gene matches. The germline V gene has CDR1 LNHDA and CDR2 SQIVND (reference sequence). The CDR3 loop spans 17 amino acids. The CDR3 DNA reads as TGTGCCAGTAGTATCTGGACAGGGGGCGGCTCTGGAAACACCATATATTTT. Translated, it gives CASSIWTGGGSGNTIYF.

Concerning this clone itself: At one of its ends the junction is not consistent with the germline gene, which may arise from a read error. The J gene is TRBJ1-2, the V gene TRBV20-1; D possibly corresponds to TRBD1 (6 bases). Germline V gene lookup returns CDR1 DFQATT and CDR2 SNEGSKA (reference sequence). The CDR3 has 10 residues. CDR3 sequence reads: CSAQNRDTTF. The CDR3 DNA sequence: TGCAGTGCCCAGAACCGGGACACAACATTC.

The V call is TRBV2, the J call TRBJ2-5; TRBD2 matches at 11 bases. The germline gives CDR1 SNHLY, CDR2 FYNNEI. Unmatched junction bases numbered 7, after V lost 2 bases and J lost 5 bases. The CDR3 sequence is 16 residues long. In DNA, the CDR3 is TGTGCCAGCAGTGAAAGTAGCGGGGGGGCGAGGGAGACCCAGTACTTC. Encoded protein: CASSESSGGARETQYF.

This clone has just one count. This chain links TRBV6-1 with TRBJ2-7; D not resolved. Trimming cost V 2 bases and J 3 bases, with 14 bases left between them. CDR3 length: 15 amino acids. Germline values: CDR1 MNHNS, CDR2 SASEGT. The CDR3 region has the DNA TGTGCCAGCAGTGAACCGACCGTCCCCTTCTACGAGCAGTACTTC. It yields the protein CASSEPTVPFYEQYF.

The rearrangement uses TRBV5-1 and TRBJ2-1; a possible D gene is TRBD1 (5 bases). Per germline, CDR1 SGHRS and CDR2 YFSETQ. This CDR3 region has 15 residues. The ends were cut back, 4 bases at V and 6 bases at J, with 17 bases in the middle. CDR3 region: CASSPGTQRGNEQFF. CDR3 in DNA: TGCGCCAGCAGCCCAGGTACCCAAAGGGGCAATGAGCAGTTCTTC.

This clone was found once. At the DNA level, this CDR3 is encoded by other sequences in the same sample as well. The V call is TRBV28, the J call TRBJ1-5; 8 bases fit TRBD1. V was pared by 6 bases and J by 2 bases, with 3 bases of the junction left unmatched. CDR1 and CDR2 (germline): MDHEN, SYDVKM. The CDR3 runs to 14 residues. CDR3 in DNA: TGTGCCAGCAGCTCGGGACAGGGCAATCAGCCCCAGCATTTT. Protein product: CASSSGQGNQPQHF.

As DNA, the CDR3 is TGTGCCATCAGTGACACCAACTCTGGAAACACCATATATTTT. This encodes CAISDTNSGNTIYF. The rearrangement links TRBV10-3 to TRBJ1-3; D not certain. Per the germline V gene, CDR1 is ENHRY and CDR2 is SYGVKD. Between the trimmed V and J ends, which lost 3 bases and 0 bases, there was a span of 6 bases. This CDR3 has 14 residues.

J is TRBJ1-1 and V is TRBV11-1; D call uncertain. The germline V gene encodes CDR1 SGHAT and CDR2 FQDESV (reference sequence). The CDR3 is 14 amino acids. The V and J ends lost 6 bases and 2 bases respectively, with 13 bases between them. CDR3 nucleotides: TGTGCCAGCAGTAGCCGGACGTCAAACACTGAAGCTTTCTTT. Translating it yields CASSSRTSNTEAFF. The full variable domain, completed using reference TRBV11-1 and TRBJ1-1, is EAEVAQSPRYKITEKSQAVAFWCDPISGHATLYWYRQILGQGPELLVQFQDESVVDDSQLPKDRFSAERLKGVDSTLKIQPAELGDSAMYLCASSSRTSNTEAFFGQGTRLTVV.

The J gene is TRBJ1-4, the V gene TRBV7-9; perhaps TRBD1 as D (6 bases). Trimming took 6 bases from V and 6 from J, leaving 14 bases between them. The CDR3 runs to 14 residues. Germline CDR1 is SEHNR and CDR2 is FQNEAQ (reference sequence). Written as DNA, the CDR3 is TGTGCCAGCAGAAAGGGGGGATTTGATGAAAAACTGTTTTTT. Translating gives CASRKGGFDEKLFF.